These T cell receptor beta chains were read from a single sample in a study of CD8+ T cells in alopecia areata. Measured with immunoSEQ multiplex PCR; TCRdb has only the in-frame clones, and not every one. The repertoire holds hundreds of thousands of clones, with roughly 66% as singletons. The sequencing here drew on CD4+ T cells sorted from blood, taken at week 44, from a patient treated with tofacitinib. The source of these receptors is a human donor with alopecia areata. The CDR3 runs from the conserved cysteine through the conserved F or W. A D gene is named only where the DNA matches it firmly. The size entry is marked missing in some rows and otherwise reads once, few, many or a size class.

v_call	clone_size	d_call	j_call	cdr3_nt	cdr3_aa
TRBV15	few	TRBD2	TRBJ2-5	TGTGCCACCAGGAAGGGACTAGCGGGAGAGACCCAGTACTTC	CATRKGLAGETQYF
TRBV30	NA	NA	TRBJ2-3	TGTGCCTGGAATAGCGGTAGCACAGATACGCAGTATTTT	CAWNSGSTDTQYF
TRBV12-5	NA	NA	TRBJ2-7	TGTGCTAGTGGTGGATCAGGGTTCGAGCAGTACTTC	CASGGSGFEQYF
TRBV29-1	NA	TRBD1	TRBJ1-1	TGCAGCGTTAAACGACAGGGGGGAACTGAAGCTTTCTTT	CSVKRQGGTEAFF
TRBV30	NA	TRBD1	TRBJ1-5	TGTGCCTACCGGACAGGGGACAATCAGCCCCAGCATTTT	CAYRTGDNQPQHF
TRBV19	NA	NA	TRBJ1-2	TGTGCCAGTAGTGACAGTTTCTATGGCTACACCTTC	CASSDSFYGYTF
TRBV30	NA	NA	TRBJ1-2	TGTGCCTGGACCCCCCTTAACTATGGCTACACCTTC	CAWTPLNYGYTF
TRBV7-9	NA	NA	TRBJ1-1	TGTGCCAGCAGGACCTTGAGGGAGAACACTGAAGCTTTCTTT	CASRTLRENTEAFF
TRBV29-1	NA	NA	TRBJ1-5	TGCAGCGTTGGGGGATGGCCAGATCAGCCCCAGCATTTT	CSVGGWPDQPQHF
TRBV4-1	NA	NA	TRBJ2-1	TGCGCCAGCAGCCAAGCCACGGGTTTACAGAGGGATGAGCAGTTCTTC	CASSQATGLQRDEQFF
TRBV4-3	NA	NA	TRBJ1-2	TGCGCCAGCAGCCAAGATAGGATCTATAACTATGGCTACACCTTC	CASSQDRIYNYGYTF
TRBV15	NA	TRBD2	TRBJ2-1	TGTGCCACCAGCTCACCCGCGGCGGGGGGGCCGCGGAGTGAGCAGTTCTTC	CATSSPAAGGPRSEQFF
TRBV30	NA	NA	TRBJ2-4	TGTGCCTGGAGTGTACCTGGCGGGGTAAAAAACATTCAGTACTTC	CAWSVPGGVKNIQYF
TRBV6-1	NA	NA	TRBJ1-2	TGTGCCAGCATTACGTTAAATGGCTACACCTTC	CASITLNGYTF
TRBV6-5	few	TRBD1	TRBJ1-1	TGTGCCAGCAGTTACTCCAGACAGGGGGAAGCTTTCTTT	CASSYSRQGEAFF
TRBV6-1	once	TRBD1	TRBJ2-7	TGTGCCAGCAGTGCCCCCAGGGGGAAGAGGACCTACGAGCAGTACTTC	CASSAPRGKRTYEQYF
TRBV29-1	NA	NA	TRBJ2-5	TGCAGCGTTGCAAGCGGAGAGACCCAGTACTTC	CSVASGETQYF
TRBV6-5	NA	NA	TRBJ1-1	TGTGCCAGCAGTTCCGGGGGGGGTACTGAAGCTTTCTTT	CASSSGGGTEAFF
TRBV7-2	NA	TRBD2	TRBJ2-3	TGTGCCAGCAATCTGGCGGGGGTAACCACAGATACGCAGTATTTT	CASNLAGVTTDTQYF
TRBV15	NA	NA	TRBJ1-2	TGTGCCACCAGCCCACTCAGGGGTATGCACTATGGCTACACCTTC	CATSPLRGMHYGYTF
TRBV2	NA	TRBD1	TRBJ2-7	TGTGCCACCACCACCGGGACAGGGGACTACGAGCAGTACTTC	CATTTGTGDYEQYF
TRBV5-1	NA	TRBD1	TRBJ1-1	TGCGCCAGCAGTGTGGAGGGGGCTGGGACTGAAGCTTTCTTT	CASSVEGAGTEAFF
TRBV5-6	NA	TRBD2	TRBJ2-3	TGTGCCAGCAGCTTGTCTAGCGGAATAGATACGCAGTATTTT	CASSLSSGIDTQYF
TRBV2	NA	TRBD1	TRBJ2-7	TGTGCCAGCAGTGAAGGAACAGGGGGTGATTACGAGCAGTACTTC	CASSEGTGGDYEQYF
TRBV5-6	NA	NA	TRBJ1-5	TGTGCCAGCAGCTTAGGCGAGCCCCAGCATTTT	CASSLGEPQHF
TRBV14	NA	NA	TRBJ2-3	TGTGCCAGCAGCCACCTCAGTGGGGGAAGGTTCACAGATACGCAGTATTTT	CASSHLSGGRFTDTQYF
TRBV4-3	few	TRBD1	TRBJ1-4	TGCGCCAGCAGCCAAGATTCCCAGGGGGCTGAAAAACTGTTTTTT	CASSQDSQGAEKLFF
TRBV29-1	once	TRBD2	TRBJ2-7	TGCAGCGCCGGGACTAGTTTCGAGCAGTACTTC	CSAGTSFEQYF
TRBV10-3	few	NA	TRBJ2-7	TGTGCCATCAGTGAGGGGGTCTCCTCCTACGAGCAGTACTTC	CAISEGVSSYEQYF
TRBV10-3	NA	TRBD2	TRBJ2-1	TGTGCCATCAGAGATAGCGGGGGGGACTACAATGAGCAGTTCTTC	CAIRDSGGDYNEQFF
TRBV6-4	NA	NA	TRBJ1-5	TGTGCCAGAGGAACCCAGGACGGGAGGAAAGAGCCCCAGCATTTT	CARGTQDGRKEPQHF
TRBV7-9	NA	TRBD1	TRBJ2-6	TGTGCCAGCAGCCCGGGACAGGGTACCCCTGGGGCCAACGTCCTGACTTTC	CASSPGQGTPGANVLTF
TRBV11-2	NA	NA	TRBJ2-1	TGTGCCAGCAGCTTAGGAAAGAATGAGCAGTTCTTC	CASSLGKNEQFF
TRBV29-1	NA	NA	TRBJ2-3	TGCAGCGCCTTTCGGGCAAGCACAGATACGCAGTATTTT	CSAFRASTDTQYF
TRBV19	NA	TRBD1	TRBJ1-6	TGTGCCAGTAGTCCCCGACAGGGAAACTATAATTCACCCCTCCACTTT	CASSPRQGNYNSPLHF
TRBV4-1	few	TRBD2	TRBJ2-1	TGCGCCAGCAGCCAAGAGTGGGGGGGGTCCTACAATGAGCAGTTCTTC	CASSQEWGGSYNEQFF
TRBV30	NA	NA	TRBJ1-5	TGTGCCTGGAGTCTCCAAGTTGATCAGCCCCAGCATTTT	CAWSLQVDQPQHF
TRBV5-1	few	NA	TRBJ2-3	TGCGCCAGCAGCATTTACAGGGAGGGAGATACGCAGTATTTT	CASSIYREGDTQYF
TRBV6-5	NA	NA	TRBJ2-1	TGTGCCAGCAGTTACTCCCGGATCTCGGGTGAGCAGTTCTTC	CASSYSRISGEQFF
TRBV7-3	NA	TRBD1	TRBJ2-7	TGTGCCAGCAGGTCGGGACAGGACTACGAGCAGTACTTC	CASRSGQDYEQYF
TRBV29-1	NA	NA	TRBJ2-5	TGCAGCGTTGAAAAGGGAGAGACCCAGTACTTC	CSVEKGETQYF
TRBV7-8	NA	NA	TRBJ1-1	NA	CAPCASSLVGSPTEAFF
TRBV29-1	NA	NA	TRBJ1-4	TGCAGCGTTTCCGGGCAGTATAATGAAAAACTGTTTTTT	CSVSGQYNEKLFF